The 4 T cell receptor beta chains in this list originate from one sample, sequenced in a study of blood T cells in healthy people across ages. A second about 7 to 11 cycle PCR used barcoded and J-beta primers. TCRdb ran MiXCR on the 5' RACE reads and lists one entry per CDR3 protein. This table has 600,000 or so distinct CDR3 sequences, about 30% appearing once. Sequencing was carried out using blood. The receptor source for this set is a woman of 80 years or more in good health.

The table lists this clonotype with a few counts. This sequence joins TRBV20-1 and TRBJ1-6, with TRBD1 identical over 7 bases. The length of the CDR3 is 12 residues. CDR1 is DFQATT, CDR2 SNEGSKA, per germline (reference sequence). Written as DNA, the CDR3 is TGCAGCAGTGACAGGGTAGATTCACCCCTCCACTTT. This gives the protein CSSDRVDSPLHF.

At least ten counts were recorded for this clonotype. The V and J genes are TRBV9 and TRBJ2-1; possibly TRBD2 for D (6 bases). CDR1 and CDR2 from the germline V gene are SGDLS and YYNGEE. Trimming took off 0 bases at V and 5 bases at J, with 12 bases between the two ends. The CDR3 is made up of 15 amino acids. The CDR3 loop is CASSVDGGSHNEQFF. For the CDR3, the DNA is TGTGCCAGCAGCGTAGACGGGGGTTCCCACAATGAGCAGTTCTTC.

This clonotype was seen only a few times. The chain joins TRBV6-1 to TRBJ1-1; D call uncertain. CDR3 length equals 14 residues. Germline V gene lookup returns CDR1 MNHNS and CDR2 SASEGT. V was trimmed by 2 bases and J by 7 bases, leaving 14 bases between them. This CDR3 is CASSEWAGRGEAFF. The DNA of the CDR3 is TGTGCCAGCAGTGAATGGGCAGGCCGGGGTGAAGCTTTCTTT.

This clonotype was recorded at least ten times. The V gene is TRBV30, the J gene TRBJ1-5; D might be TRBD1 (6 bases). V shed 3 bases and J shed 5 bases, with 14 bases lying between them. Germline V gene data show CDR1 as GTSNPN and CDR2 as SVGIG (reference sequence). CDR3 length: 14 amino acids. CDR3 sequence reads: CAWRSQGSHQPQHF. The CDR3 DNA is TGTGCCTGGAGGAGCCAGGGGTCGCATCAGCCCCAGCATTTT.